This entry concerns a single T cell receptor beta chain. The antigen is not known. Mismatch repair deficiency was confirmed in all patients, by PCR or immunohistochemistry. Three pembrolizumab responders had their TCRs sequenced. This specimen belongs to a study of PD-1 blockade in mismatch repair-deficient tumors. Study details: All were previously treated, progressing patients with eleven to twelve mismatch repair-deficient cancer types.

Study-level findings and limits: After pembrolizumab, tumor-resident clones rose rapidly, then generally contracted before radiologic responses.

The data were produced by immunoSEQ multiplex PCR, yet TCRdb's version contains in-frame clones alone and is incomplete. The sample lists fewer than 60,000 clones, 77% occurring once. The receptor comes from an adult with mismatch repair-deficient cancer. The specimen was PBMCs, collected before pembrolizumab treatment.

CDR3 protein: CASKAGRKNTEAFF. The CDR3 bases are TGTGCCAGCAAAGCAGGGCGGAAGAACACTGAAGCTTTCTTT. The chain joins TRBV6-1 to TRBJ1-1, with a tentative D call TRBD1 (5 bases). Germline lookup yields CDR1 MNHNS and CDR2 SASEGT. The CDR3 consists of 14 residues. Trimming cost V 7 bases and J 1 base, with 13 bases left between them.